These 18 T cell receptor beta chains originate from one sample sequenced in a study of cytomegalovirus exposure and HLA in healthy donors. It was with 60 Vbeta and 13 Jbeta primers that the PCR ran. Assay: immunoSEQ multiplex PCR; the TCRdb copy retains only in-frame clones and omits some. This sample yields tens of thousands of clones, of which 70% to 80% are seen a single time; 3% to 4.5% belongs to the top ten. Sample: PBMCs. The receptor source for this set is a young man in good health and CMV-seronegative.

The CDR3 sequence is CASSVGQDLYGYTF. CDR3 DNA sequence: TGTGCCAGCAGCGTAGGACAGGATCTCTATGGCTACACCTTC. The chain employs TRBV7-9 and TRBJ1-2; 7 nucleotides match TRBD1. Germline CDR1 SEHNR, CDR2 FQNEAQ (reference sequence). Trimming cost V 5 bases and J 4 bases; bases outside gene matches: 7. The CDR3 loop spans 14 amino acids. The variable domain in full, with the rest retrieved from reference TRBV7-9 and TRBJ1-2, is DTGVSQNPRHKITKRGQNVTFRCDPISEHNRLYWYRQTLGQGPEFLTYFQNEAQLEKSRLLSDRFSAERPKGSFSTLEIQRTEQGDSAMYLCASSVGQDLYGYTFGSGTRLTVV.

The chain uses TRBV10-2 and TRBJ2-3; 11 nucleotides line up with TRBD2. The germline V gene encodes CDR1 WSHSY and CDR2 SAAADI. There are 15 residues in the CDR3. V shed 6 bases, J shed 3 bases, and the junction held 5 bases outside the gene matches. CDR3 bases: TGCGCCAGCAGCCTAGCGGGAGGCAGAACAGATACGCAGTATTTT. This encodes CASSLAGGRTDTQYF.

The sample holds a few counts of this clone. This chain joins TRBV19 and TRBJ1-1; a possible D gene is TRBD1 (6 bases). V was clipped by 3 bases and J by 0 bases, with 8 bases between them. The CDR3 length is 14 residues. CDR1 is LNHDA, CDR2 SQIVND, per germline (reference sequence). CDR3 bases: TGTGCCAGTAGTATTGGACAGATGAACACTGAAGCTTTCTTT. This codes for CASSIGQMNTEAFF.

The V and J genes are TRBV27 and TRBJ2-7; the D gene is possibly TRBD1 (5 bases). The V gene's germline CDR1 is MNHEY and CDR2 SMNVEV (reference sequence). CDR3 length equals 14 residues. V lost 3 bases to trimming and J lost 3 bases, with 12 bases between them. Written as DNA, the CDR3 is TGTGCCAGCAGTTTTAGACAGAGAGGCTACGAGCAGTACTTC. It translates to CASSFRQRGYEQYF.

A few counts support this clone. This chain uses TRBV20-1 with TRBJ2-7; D call uncertain. This CDR3 contains 11 residues. The germline V gene encodes CDR1 DFQATT and CDR2 SNEGSKA (reference sequence). V was clipped by 4 bases and J by 6 bases, with 10 bases between them. The CDR3 DNA reads as TGCAGTGCTACTGCGTATTTCGAGCAGTACTTC. Encoded protein: CSATAYFEQYF.

This chain uses TRBV7-2 with TRBJ1-1; 7 bases line up with TRBD1. This CDR3 comprises 15 residues. Germline trimming cut 5 bases from V and 2 bases from J; bases unmatched to any gene: 8. CDR1 is SGHTA and CDR2 is FQGNSA in the germline V gene. This CDR3 reads CASSAGTDSNTEAFF. The CDR3 DNA reads TGTGCCAGCAGCGCCGGGACAGATTCCAACACTGAAGCTTTCTTT.

The gene calls are TRBV7-8 and TRBJ1-2; TRBD1 is a possible D gene (6 bases). Germline CDR1 SGHVS, CDR2 FQNEAQ. Trimming took off 5 bases at V and 4 bases at J, with 14 bases between the two ends. The CDR3 totals 14 residues. The CDR3, as DNA: TGTGCCAGCAGCACTCACACAGGGAGCTATGGCTACACCTTC. This encodes CASSTHTGSYGYTF.

Of note for this clone: Other DNA sequences in the sample encode the same CDR3. J is TRBJ1-1 and V is TRBV7-9; TRBD1 might be the D (5 bases). The CDR3 covers 13 residues. V was cut by 3 bases and J by 5 bases, with 10 bases left in between. Germline values: CDR1 SEHNR, CDR2 FQNEAQ (reference sequence). The CDR3 reads CASSLEGDTEAFF. The CDR3 DNA sequence: TGTGCCAGCAGCTTGGAAGGGGATACTGAAGCTTTCTTT.

V gene TRBV14 combines with J gene TRBJ2-4, with TRBD2 identical over 8 bases. The CDR3 runs 13 residues. Trimming removed 6 bases from V and 7 bases from J; junction bases left unmatched: 5. Germline CDR1 is SGHDN and CDR2 is FVKESK. The CDR3 sequence: CASSPPGGNIQYF. CDR3 bases: TGTGCCAGCAGTCCGCCGGGGGGGAACATTCAGTACTTC.

This sequence joins TRBV6-6 and TRBJ1-6; D is perhaps TRBD1 (5 bases). V shed 4 bases and J shed 7 bases, with 14 bases lying between them. Per germline, CDR1 MNHNY and CDR2 SVGAGI (reference sequence). The CDR3 is 15 amino acids. CDR3 loop: CASSSTSGKNSPLHF. Here the CDR3 DNA reads TGTGCCAGCAGTTCCACTTCAGGGAAGAATTCACCCCTCCACTTT.

The rearrangement links TRBV19 to TRBJ1-6; D remains unclear. V shed 7 bases and J shed 0 bases, with 4 bases lying between them. Germline loops: CDR1 LNHDA, CDR2 SQIVND (reference sequence). The CDR3 has 13 residues. The CDR3 here is CASTRSYNSPLHF. DNA of the CDR3: TGTGCCAGTACCCGCTCCTATAATTCACCCCTCCACTTT.

V gene TRBV28 combines with J gene TRBJ1-2, with 8 bases lining up with TRBD1. The CDR3 consists of 15 residues. The V segment lost 4 bases and the J segment 1 base; nucleotides outside the gene matches: 5. Germline loops: CDR1 MDHEN, CDR2 SYDVKM. CDR3 sequence (DNA): TGTGCCAGCAGTTCCCCAGGGGGCCTTAACTATGGCTACACCTTC. It translates to CASSSPGGLNYGYTF.

The V call is TRBV2, the J call TRBJ2-7; D may be TRBD2 (6 bases). V shed 2 bases and J shed 6 bases, with 17 bases lying between them. The CDR3 consists of 15 residues. CDR1 is SNHLY, CDR2 FYNNEI, per germline. CDR3 nucleotides: TGTGCCAGCAGTGAATTAGGGACTGAAACTGGCGAGCAGTACTTC. This encodes CASSELGTETGEQYF.

The chain couples TRBV5-1 to TRBJ2-3; D perhaps matches TRBD2 (6 bases). Germline values: CDR1 SGHRS, CDR2 YFSETQ. Trimming pared 2 bases from V and 5 bases from J, leaving 12 bases between. CDR3 length: 14 residues. DNA for the CDR3: TGCGCCAGCAGCTTAGGGACTTCGGAAGATACGCAGTATTTT. Residues: CASSLGTSEDTQYF.

The CDR3 reads CASSLAWTGTSEQYF. For the CDR3, the DNA is TGTGCCAGCAGCTTAGCCTGGACAGGGACAAGCGAGCAGTACTTC. The genes are TRBV7-2 and TRBJ2-7; 8 bases are a match to TRBD1. This CDR3 spans 15 amino acids. Germline V gene sequence: CDR1 SGHTA, CDR2 FQGNSA. V shed 0 bases and J 6 bases; nucleotides not matched to a gene: 7.

This clone was observed a handful of times. V gene TRBV5-8 combines with J gene TRBJ1-2; D is uncertain. Germline CDR1 SGHTS, CDR2 YDEGEE. The CDR3 consists of 11 residues. Trimming took off 3 bases at V and 2 bases at J, with 2 bases between the two ends. As DNA, the CDR3 is TGTGCCAGCAGCTCAAACTATGGCTACACCTTC. It codes for CASSSNYGYTF.

The genes are TRBV4-2 and TRBJ2-4; TRBD2 aligns across 11 bases. In germline, CDR1 is LGHNA, CDR2 YNFKEQ. The V and J ends lost 1 base and 8 bases, in that order; junction bases with no gene match: 4. There are 15 residues in the CDR3. DNA for the CDR3: TGTGCCAGCAGCCAAGGTAGCGGGGGGGCCGACATTCAGTACTTC. This translates into CASSQGSGGADIQYF.

V and J are TRBV11-2 and TRBJ2-1, with TRBD2 matching over 8 bases. V shed 5 bases and J 4 bases; nucleotides not matched to a gene: 10. This CDR3 comprises 16 residues. Germline V gene lookup returns CDR1 SGHAT and CDR2 FQNNGV. CDR3 sequence: CASSTSGGTSYNEQFF. Here the CDR3 DNA reads TGTGCCAGCAGCACAAGTGGTGGGACTAGTTACAATGAGCAGTTCTTC.